The next 28 T cell receptor beta chains were all read from a single sample in a study of patients and donors after allogeneic stem cell transplantation. MiXCR was run by TCRdb on the RT-PCR reads, yielding one entry per CDR3 protein. The table has some 960,000 distinct CDR3 sequences, about a sixth seen once. The sequenced material came from blood, either unsorted or a sorted T cell fraction (not recorded which). The origin of the receptors is a human donor who was either an allogeneic HSCT recipient or a stem cell or donor lymphocyte infusion donor (not recorded which). It is not recorded whose cells these are; they may come from a transplant donor.

This chain connects TRBV12-3 or TRBV12-4 to TRBJ2-7; TRBD2 aligns across 7 bases. V dropped 5 bases and J dropped 4; count of bases not matched to a gene: 11. CDR3 length: 15 amino acids. The CDR3 DNA sequence: TGTGCCAGCAGTCGTATTACTAGCGTGCTGTACGAGCAGTACTTC. Its translation: CASSRITSVLYEQYF.

The rearrangement joins TRBV20-1 to TRBJ2-1, with 12 positions matching TRBD2. The junction had 9 bases not matched to a gene; V was cut back by 3 bases and J by 6 bases. The CDR3 has 16 residues. Germline V CDR1 and CDR2: DFQATT, SNEGSKA (reference sequence). The CDR3 DNA follows: TGCAGTGCTAGCGAGGCGGGACTAGCGGGCCTCAATGAGCAGTTCTTC. Translation: CSASEAGLAGLNEQFF.

The rearrangement joins TRBV7-3 to TRBJ1-1; no definite D call. V lost 2 bases, J lost 4 bases, and 14 bases lay in between. Germline V gene lookup returns CDR1 SGHTA and CDR2 FQGTGA. This CDR3 has 15 amino acids. CDR3 sequence: CASSLQRIDLTEAFF. CDR3 nucleotides: TGTGCCAGCAGCTTACAAAGGATAGATCTCACTGAAGCTTTCTTT.

In this sample, this clonotype turned up many times. The gene calls are TRBV12-3 or TRBV12-4 and TRBJ1-5; no clear D gene. Trimming left V 8 bases short and J 2 bases short, with 13 bases between. The CDR3 consists of 14 residues. The CDR3 DNA reads as TGTGCCAGCGGTGGTGGGGTAGGCAATCAGCCCCAGCATTTT. This encodes CASGGGVGNQPQHF.

The chain joins TRBV7-8 to TRBJ2-7; 9 nucleotides line up with TRBD1. This CDR3 region has 16 residues. Unmatched junction bases numbered 12, after V lost 3 bases and J lost 6 bases. Germline loops: CDR1 SGHVS, CDR2 FQNEAQ. DNA for the CDR3: TGTGCCAGCAGCTTGTGGGTAGGGACAGGGTCTCGCGAGCAGTACTTC. Translated, it gives CASSLWVGTGSREQYF.

The sample holds a few counts of this clonotype. The rearrangement joins TRBV13 to TRBJ2-3; 8 nucleotides align to TRBD2. V dropped 2 bases and J dropped 2; count of bases not matched to a gene: 6. This CDR3 spans 16 amino acids. The V gene's germline CDR1 is PRHDT and CDR2 FYEKMQ (reference sequence). As DNA, the CDR3 is TGTGCCAGCAGCTTATGGTCTAGCGGGCCCACAGATACGCAGTATTTT. Residues: CASSLWSSGPTDTQYF. Full variable domain (rest looked up from reference TRBV13 and TRBJ2-3): AAGVIQSPRHLIKEKRETATLKCYPIPRHDTVYWYQQGPGQDPQFLISFYEKMQSDKGSIPDRFSAQQFSDYHSELNMSSLELGDSALYFCASSLWSSGPTDTQYFGPGTRLTVL.

This chain links TRBV12-3 or TRBV12-4 with TRBJ2-7; possible D gene TRBD2, 5 bases. The germline V and J ends were trimmed by 7 bases and 2 bases, with 12 bases remaining between them. The length of the CDR3 is 13 residues. The chain's CDR3 is CASTLRGAYEQYF. DNA of the CDR3: TGTGCCAGCACCCTCCGGGGAGCCTACGAGCAGTACTTC.

This clonotype occurred many times. This chain uses TRBV11-1 with TRBJ2-3; D perhaps matches TRBD2 (6 bases). This CDR3 region has 15 residues. CDR1 is SGHAT and CDR2 is FQDESV in the germline V gene (reference sequence). The V end was cut by 4 bases, the J end by 2 bases, with 13 bases between. The CDR3 sequence: CASSSTGGNTDTQYF. In DNA form, the CDR3 reads TGTGCCAGCAGCTCCACCGGGGGAAACACAGATACGCAGTATTTT.

This sequence joins TRBV7-3 and TRBJ2-3; 7 nucleotides match TRBD2. The germline gives CDR1 SGHTA, CDR2 FQGTGA. This CDR3 is built from 16 residues. V lost 3 bases, J lost 0 bases, and 6 bases stayed unmatched. Here the CDR3 DNA reads TGTGCCAGCAGCTTCGGACTAGGCACAAGCACAGATACGCAGTATTTT. It yields the protein CASSFGLGTSTDTQYF.

This clonotype was counted many times. The rearrangement uses TRBV20-1 and TRBJ2-2; the D is unclear. Per germline, CDR1 DFQATT and CDR2 SNEGSKA (reference sequence). Deletions cut 0 bases from V and 2 bases from J, with 4 bases between. The CDR3 sequence is 13 residues long. CDR3 region: CSARDPNTGELFF. The DNA for the CDR3 is TGCAGTGCTAGAGACCCAAACACCGGGGAGCTGTTTTTT.

This clonotype has more than one count but fewer than ten. This sequence joins TRBV7-3 and TRBJ2-1; perhaps TRBD2 as D (6 bases). V shed 3 bases and J shed 5 bases, with 17 bases lying between them. CDR3 size: 16 residues. Germline CDR1 reads SGHTA; CDR2 reads FQGTGA. The CDR3 here is CASSFIGGTLNNEQFF. The CDR3 DNA follows: TGTGCCAGCAGCTTCATAGGCGGGACTTTAAACAATGAGCAGTTCTTC. The full variable domain, its missing parts supplied by reference TRBV7-3 and TRBJ2-1, is GAGVSQTPSNKVTEKGKYVELRCDPISGHTALYWYRQSLGQGPEFLIYFQGTGAADDSGLPNDRFFAVRPEGSVSTLKIQRTERGDSAVYLCASSFIGGTLNNEQFFGPGTRLTVL.

The J gene is TRBJ2-1, the V gene TRBV3-1; possibly TRBD2 for D (5 bases). The V gene lost 7 bases and the J gene lost 9 bases, with 19 bases spanning the gap. Looked up from germline, CDR1 is LGHDT and CDR2 is YNNKEL (reference sequence). The CDR3 totals 14 residues. DNA for the CDR3: TGTGCCAGCAACCTAGCCATTCACGCCGGTGAGCAGTTCTTC. Its translation: CASNLAIHAGEQFF.

The rearrangement uses TRBV12-3 or TRBV12-4 and TRBJ2-2; possibly TRBD1 for D (5 bases). The ends were cut back, 6 bases at V and 4 bases at J, with 9 bases in the middle. The CDR3 covers 13 residues. CDR3 DNA sequence: TGTGCCAGCAGAGAAAGGGGCACCGGGGAGCTGTTTTTT. Translation gives CASRERGTGELFF.

DNA of the CDR3: TGTGCCAGCAGTCCACGGGACAGCTACACAGATACGCAGTATTTT. Translating gives CASSPRDSYTDTQYF. This chain uses TRBV27 with TRBJ2-3, with TRBD1 matching over 7 bases. Losses at the gene ends were 5 bases for V and 2 bases for J; bases not matched to a gene: 7. The germline CDR1 and CDR2 sequences are MNHEY and SMNVEV (reference sequence). The CDR3 has 15 residues.

This clonotype has ten or more counts. This chain connects TRBV11-2 to TRBJ2-7, with 9 nucleotides matching TRBD1. Germline assignment: CDR1 SGHAT and CDR2 FQNNGV. This CDR3 comprises 14 residues. V lost 3 bases and J lost 7; bases outside the gene matches: 7. The CDR3 protein is CASSLDRGWIEQYF. CDR3 nucleotide sequence: TGTGCCAGCAGCTTGGACAGGGGTTGGATTGAGCAGTACTTC. The whole variable domain, filled in from reference TRBV11-2 and TRBJ2-7, reads EAGVAQSPRYKIIEKRQSVAFWCNPISGHATLYWYQQILGQGPKLLIQFQNNGVVDDSQLPKDRFSAERLKGVDSTLKIQPAKLEDSAVYLCASSLDRGWIEQYFGPGTRLTVT.

The rearrangement uses TRBV3-1 and TRBJ2-2; 12 positions match TRBD2. V shed 2 bases and J 4 bases; nucleotides not matched to a gene: 8. Germline V CDR1 and CDR2: LGHDT, YNNKEL (reference sequence). This CDR3 has 18 amino acids. The CDR3 reads CASSQLGLAGRSTGELFF. In DNA, the CDR3 is TGTGCCAGCAGCCAACTTGGACTAGCGGGAAGAAGCACCGGGGAGCTGTTTTTT. The full variable domain, with the rest looked up from reference TRBV3-1 and TRBJ2-2, is DTAVSQTPKYLVTQMGNDKSIKCEQNLGHDTMYWYKQDSKKFLKIMFSYNNKELIINETVPNRFSPKSPDKAHLNLHINSLELGDSAVYFCASSQLGLAGRSTGELFFGEGSRLTVL.

In this sample, this clonotype turned up a few times. The chain links TRBV20-1 to TRBJ1-5; tentatively, D is TRBD1 (6 bases). The CDR3 is made up of 15 amino acids. V shed 0 bases and J shed 2 bases, with 11 bases lying between them. The germline V gene encodes CDR1 DFQATT and CDR2 SNEGSKA (reference sequence). CDR3 sequence (DNA): TGCAGTGCTAGAGATCCAGGGGTCCGCAATCAGCCCCAGCATTTT. Residues: CSARDPGVRNQPQHF.

The chain is built from TRBV27 and TRBJ2-3, with TRBD1 matching over 7 bases. The CDR3 has 17 amino acids. Germline trimming cut 7 bases from V and 2 bases from J; bases unmatched to any gene: 15. The germline gives CDR1 MNHEY, CDR2 SMNVEV (reference sequence). The DNA of the CDR3 is TGTGCCAGCAAAGTACCTTCAGGGGGTAGTCCCACAGATACGCAGTATTTT. Encoded protein: CASKVPSGGSPTDTQYF.

The chain links TRBV20-1 to TRBJ1-1; D ambiguous. Trimming took 1 base from V and 5 from J, leaving 11 bases between them. This CDR3 region has 13 residues. Per germline, CDR1 DFQATT and CDR2 SNEGSKA (reference sequence). The CDR3: CSARAEGLTEAFF. The DNA of the CDR3 is TGCAGTGCTAGAGCGGAGGGTTTAACTGAAGCTTTCTTT.

This chain joins TRBV5-1 and TRBJ2-7, with 7 bases that match TRBD2. The CDR3 runs 14 residues. Losses at the gene ends were 2 bases for V and 4 bases for J; bases not matched to a gene: 6. Germline loops: CDR1 SGHRS, CDR2 YFSETQ. CDR3 nucleotide sequence: TGCGCCAGCAGCTTCTGGGAGGGGCGGTACGAGCAGTACTTC. It specifies CASSFWEGRYEQYF.

The chain employs TRBV7-2 and TRBJ1-1; D may be TRBD1 (5 bases). V was shortened by 1 base and J by 6 bases, with 9 bases between the two germline ends. The CDR3 is 13 residues long. Germline-derived CDR1 and CDR2 are SGHTA and FQGNSA. The CDR3 DNA is TGTGCCAGCAGCTTAGATGGGGCCTCTGAAGCTTTCTTT. Translating it yields CASSLDGASEAFF.

The rearrangement uses TRBV5-5 and TRBJ1-1; 7 nucleotides agree with TRBD1. Germline V gene lookup returns CDR1 SGHKS and CDR2 YYEKEE (reference sequence). The CDR3 totals 13 residues. V lost 5 bases to trimming and J lost 3 bases; unmatched junction nucleotides: 4. CDR3 bases: TGTGCCAGCAGGGCCGACAGGGACACTGAAGCTTTCTTT. Its translation is CASRADRDTEAFF.

V is TRBV9 and J is TRBJ1-2; TRBD1 matches at 7 bases. The CDR3 length is 15 residues. CDR1 and CDR2 from the germline V gene are SGDLS and YYNGEE. Trimming cost V 4 bases and J 2 bases; bases outside gene matches: 8. As DNA, the CDR3 is TGTGCCAGCAGCCCGACCCCGACAGGGAACTATGGCTACACCTTC. The encoded protein is CASSPTPTGNYGYTF.

This clonotype was counted between two and nine times. The V call is TRBV13, the J call TRBJ1-1, with a possible D match to TRBD1 (5 bases). CDR3 length: 15 residues. V lost 3 bases, J lost 1 base, and 12 bases lay in between. CDR1 and CDR2 (germline): PRHDT, FYEKMQ (reference sequence). The CDR3: CASSFRGRANTEAFF. CDR3 sequence (DNA): TGTGCCAGCAGCTTTCGTGGCAGGGCGAACACTGAAGCTTTCTTT.

This rearrangement joins TRBV7-6 to TRBJ2-7, with a weak D call TRBD2 (5 bases). V gave up 5 bases and J gave up 2 bases, with 16 bases separating them. CDR1 is SGHVS and CDR2 is FNYEAQ in the germline V gene. This CDR3 has 15 residues. This chain's CDR3 is CASSPFGGGAYEQYF. The CDR3 DNA is TGTGCCAGCAGCCCGTTCGGAGGAGGAGCCTACGAGCAGTACTTC.

In DNA, the CDR3 is TGTGCCAGCAGTATATCCTTACAGGGGTCAGATACGCAGTATTTT. Protein sequence: CASSISLQGSDTQYF. The chain couples TRBV6-1 to TRBJ2-3; 7 bases map to TRBD1. Germline values: CDR1 MNHNS, CDR2 SASEGT. V gave up 5 bases and J gave up 4 bases; unmatched junction bases: 9. The CDR3 is made up of 15 amino acids.

The chain couples TRBV30 to TRBJ1-1, with D uncertain. This CDR3 contains 14 residues. The germline V gene encodes CDR1 GTSNPN and CDR2 SVGIG (reference sequence). V was pared by 0 bases and J by 4 bases, with 12 bases between. The CDR3 region is CAWSVLKGSTEAFF. CDR3 nucleotides: TGTGCCTGGAGTGTACTTAAGGGTTCCACTGAAGCTTTCTTT.

This clonotype has a handful of counts. The genes are TRBV5-6 and TRBJ1-5, with TRBD1 as a possible D gene (6 bases). V lost 0 bases and J 6 bases, leaving 13 bases between the germline ends. CDR1 and CDR2 from the germline V gene are SGHDT and YYEEEE. The CDR3 is 15 residues long. CDR3 sequence reads: CASSLGTGGFQPQHF. The CDR3 DNA follows: TGTGCCAGCAGCTTGGGGACGGGGGGCTTTCAGCCCCAGCATTTT. Using reference TRBV5-6 and TRBJ1-5 for the parts outside the CDR3, the full variable domain is DAGVTQSPTHLIKTRGQQVTLRCSPKSGHDTVSWYQQALGQGPQFIFQYYEEEERQRGNFPDRFSGHQFPNYSSELNVNALLLGDSALYLCASSLGTGGFQPQHFGDGTRLSIL.